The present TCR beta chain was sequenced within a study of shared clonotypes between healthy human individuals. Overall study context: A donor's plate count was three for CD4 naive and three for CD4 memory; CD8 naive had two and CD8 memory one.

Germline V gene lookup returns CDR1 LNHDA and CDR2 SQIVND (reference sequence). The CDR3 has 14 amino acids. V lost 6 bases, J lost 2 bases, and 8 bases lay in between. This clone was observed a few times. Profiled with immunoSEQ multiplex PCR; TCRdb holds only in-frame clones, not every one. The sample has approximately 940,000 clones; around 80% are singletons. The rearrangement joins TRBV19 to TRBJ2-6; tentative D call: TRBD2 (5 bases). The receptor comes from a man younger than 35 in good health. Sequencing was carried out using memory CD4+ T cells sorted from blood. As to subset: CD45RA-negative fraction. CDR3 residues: CASSTGAGANVLTF. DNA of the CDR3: TGTGCCAGTAGCACCGGGGCTGGGGCCAACGTCCTGACTTTC.